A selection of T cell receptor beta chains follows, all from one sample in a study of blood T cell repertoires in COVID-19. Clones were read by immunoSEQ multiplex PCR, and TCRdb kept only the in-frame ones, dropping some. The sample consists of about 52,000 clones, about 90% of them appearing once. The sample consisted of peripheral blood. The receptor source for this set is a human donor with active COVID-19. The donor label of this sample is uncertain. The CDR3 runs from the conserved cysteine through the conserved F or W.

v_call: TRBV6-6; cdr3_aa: CASRAGDWADTQYF
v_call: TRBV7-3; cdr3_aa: CASRRGGGAAAAGELFF
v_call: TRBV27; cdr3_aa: CASSTLNQPQHF
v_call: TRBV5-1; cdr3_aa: CASSLVSGSGANVLTF
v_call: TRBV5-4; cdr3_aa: CASSRRLGGPAAYEQYF
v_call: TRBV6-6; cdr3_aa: CASRTGADYGYTF
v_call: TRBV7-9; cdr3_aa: CASSLGGRGLNEKLFF
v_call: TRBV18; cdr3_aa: CASSANRGTNEKLFF
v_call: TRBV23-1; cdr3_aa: CASSELDSRDPDTQYF
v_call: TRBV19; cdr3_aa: CASRAGQGFQETQYF
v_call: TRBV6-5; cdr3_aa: CASRPGAGGYTF
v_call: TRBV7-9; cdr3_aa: CASSLGTGNFNSPLHF
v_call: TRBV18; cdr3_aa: CASSPPGLAYTDTQYF
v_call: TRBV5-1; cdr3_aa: CASSLVAGGSTDTQYF
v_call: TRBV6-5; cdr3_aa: CASGQGAPGSGYTF
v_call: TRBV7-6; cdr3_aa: CASSLSSKQSYNEQFF
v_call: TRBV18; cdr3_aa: CASSPSNSINYEQYF
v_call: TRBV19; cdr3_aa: CASSIRGGLAGASYEQYF
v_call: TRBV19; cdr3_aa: CASNKRGSQETQYF
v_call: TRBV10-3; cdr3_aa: CAISGGQGAGGANVLTF
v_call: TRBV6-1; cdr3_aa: CASSSGGEADTQYF
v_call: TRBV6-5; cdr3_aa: CASSYSPGRTYGYTF
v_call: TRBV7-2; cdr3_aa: CASSLLGHEQYF
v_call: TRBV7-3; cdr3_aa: CASSWVSGAGETQYF
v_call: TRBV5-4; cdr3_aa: CASKDGGAERGETQYF
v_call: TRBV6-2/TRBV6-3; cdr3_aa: CASSSVNTEAFF
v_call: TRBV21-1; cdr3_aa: CAGQGRPPSTEAFF
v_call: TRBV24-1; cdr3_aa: CATSATGSYEQYF
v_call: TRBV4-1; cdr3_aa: CASSQDIFAGQGYEQYF
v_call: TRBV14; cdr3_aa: CASKTPLGQGGCQPQHF
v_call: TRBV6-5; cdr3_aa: CASSYSRNSPLHF
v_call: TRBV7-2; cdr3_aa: CASSLEGGTFSGNTIYF
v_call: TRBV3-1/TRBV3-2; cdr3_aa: CASSLSGQGNTEAFF
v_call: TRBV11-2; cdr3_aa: CASSWGDSGEQYF
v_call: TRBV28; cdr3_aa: CASRTGKYGYTF
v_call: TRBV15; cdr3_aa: CATSRIGAGNTIYF
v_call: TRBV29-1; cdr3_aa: CSVGTDRSKYNEQFF
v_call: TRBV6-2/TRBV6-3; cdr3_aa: CASSLRTGWRSGELFF
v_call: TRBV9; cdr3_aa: CASSVGIAGSDTQYF
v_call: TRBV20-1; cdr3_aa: CSASWTRQGMNTEAFF
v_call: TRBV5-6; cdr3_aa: CASSSVLAGGYEQYF
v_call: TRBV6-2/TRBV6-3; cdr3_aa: CASSANEAGGRFKQYF
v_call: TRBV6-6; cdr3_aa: CASRKQGNSGNTIYF
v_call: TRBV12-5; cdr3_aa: CASGFVAGPNSGNTIYF
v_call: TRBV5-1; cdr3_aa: CASSPGQAQNEKLFF